Presented here are 18 T cell receptor beta chains from one specimen sequenced in a study of cytomegalovirus exposure and HLA in healthy donors. The study ran its PCR with 60 Vbeta and 13 Jbeta primers. Generated by immunoSEQ multiplex PCR, the TCRdb table keeps only in-frame clones and is missing some. The ten most abundant clones cover about 1.8% of a sample with over 100,000 clones. The sequencing sample was made of PBMCs. These receptors were collected from a man aged 18 to 35 in good health and CMV-seronegative.

The rearrangement joins TRBV7-8 to TRBJ2-1; D may be TRBD2 (5 bases). The CDR3 loop spans 17 amino acids. In germline, CDR1 is SGHVS, CDR2 FQNEAQ. The V end was cut by 0 bases, the J end by 0 bases, with 12 bases between. The CDR3 here is CASSLASQRSSYNEQFF. The DNA of the CDR3 is TGTGCCAGCAGCTTAGCGTCCCAGCGGAGCTCCTACAATGAGCAGTTCTTC.

The genes are TRBV7-3 and TRBJ2-1, with D maybe TRBD2 (6 bases). Trimming took 5 bases from V and 8 from J, leaving 16 bases between them. The CDR3 loop spans 14 amino acids. Looked up from germline, CDR1 is SGHTA and CDR2 is FQGTGA. For the CDR3, the DNA is TGTGCCAGCAGCACCGGACTATCCCTCGATGAGCAGTTCTTC. This sequence encodes CASSTGLSLDEQFF.

The chain is built from TRBV19 and TRBJ2-1; 10 positions agree with TRBD2. The CDR3 loop spans 15 amino acids. After removal of 4 bases from V and 2 bases from J, the junction contained 2 bases not matched to a gene. Germline V CDR1 and CDR2: LNHDA, SQIVND (reference sequence). The chain's CDR3 is CASSRTSGPYNEQFF. For the CDR3, the DNA is TGTGCCAGTAGTAGGACTAGCGGACCCTACAATGAGCAGTTCTTC.

The chain couples TRBV7-9 to TRBJ1-2; weak D call: TRBD1 (5 bases). The CDR3 has 14 residues. CDR1 is SEHNR and CDR2 is FQNEAQ in the germline V gene (reference sequence). With 5 bases removed from V and 6 bases from J, the gap between germline ends came to 16 bases. CDR3 loop: CASSRTGGVDGYTF. In DNA, the CDR3 is TGTGCCAGCAGCCGAACCGGGGGGGTTGATGGCTACACCTTC.

V usage is TRBV29-1 and J usage is TRBJ1-5; 8 positions match TRBD1. With V trimmed by 6 bases and J by 6 bases, 13 bases remained unmatched. This CDR3 contains 15 residues. Germline loops: CDR1 SQVTM, CDR2 ANQGSEA. The CDR3 region is CSVASGTGFGQPQHF. The CDR3 DNA reads as TGCAGCGTAGCCTCCGGGACAGGTTTTGGTCAGCCCCAGCATTTT.

The genes are TRBV9 and TRBJ2-7; the D gene is possibly TRBD1 (6 bases). Germline V lookup: CDR1 SGDLS, CDR2 YYNGEE. This CDR3 is 13 amino acids long. The V end lost 4 bases, the J end lost 5 bases, and 13 bases lay between the germline ends. The CDR3 DNA follows: TGTGCCAGCAGCTTCCAGGGGTCCCACGAGCAGTACTTC. This codes for CASSFQGSHEQYF.

V is TRBV7-9 and J is TRBJ1-2; D gene uncertain. The CDR3 has 12 residues. Germline lookup yields CDR1 SEHNR and CDR2 FQNEAQ (reference sequence). V gave up 5 bases and J gave up 8 bases, with 12 bases separating them. CDR3 sequence: CASSPGVGGYTF. The CDR3 coding sequence is TGTGCCAGCAGCCCGGGAGTCGGAGGCTACACCTTC.

The rearrangement links TRBV11-3 to TRBJ1-1, with D unresolved. CDR3 length equals 13 residues. Germline-derived CDR1 and CDR2 are SGHNT and YENEEA. V gave up 3 bases and J gave up 5 bases, with 10 bases separating them. DNA for the CDR3: TGTGCCAGCAGCTTTGTTATCGGGACTGAAGCTTTCTTT. Protein sequence: CASSFVIGTEAFF.

V is TRBV4-3 and J is TRBJ1-1; a weak D match, TRBD1 (6 bases). This CDR3 is built from 13 residues. V lost 4 bases and J lost 6, with 12 bases in between. Germline values: CDR1 LGHNA, CDR2 YSLEER. CDR3 loop: CASSLESGAEAFF. The CDR3 DNA follows: TGCGCCAGCAGCCTAGAGTCAGGGGCTGAAGCTTTCTTT.

The J gene is TRBJ2-7, the V gene TRBV6-1, with 12 bases lining up with TRBD1. CDR3 length: 13 residues. Germline loops: CDR1 MNHNS, CDR2 SASEGT. Trimming removed 10 bases from V and 2 bases from J; junction bases left unmatched: 3. CDR3: CATGTGGPYEQYF. CDR3 sequence (DNA): TGTGCCACGGGGACAGGGGGCCCCTACGAGCAGTACTTC.

V is TRBV11-1 and J is TRBJ1-4; maybe TRBD1 (5 bases). The germline CDR1 and CDR2 sequences are SGHAT and FQDESV (reference sequence). The length of the CDR3 is 15 residues. Trimming shortened V by 5 bases and J by 8 bases, and 18 bases separated the two germline ends. CDR3 DNA: TGTGCCAGCAGCCCAAATGGTCAAAGGGGCGAAAAACTGTTTTTT. Amino acid sequence: CASSPNGQRGEKLFF.

The chain is built from TRBV7-7 and TRBJ2-5, with 7 bases aligning to TRBD2. CDR1 is SSHAT and CDR2 is FNYEAQ in the germline V gene (reference sequence). The CDR3 covers 13 residues. The J segment lost 5 bases and the V segment lost 1 base, leaving 1 base of the junction unmatched. CDR3 sequence: CASSLGGGETQYF. CDR3 bases: TGTGCCAGCAGCTTAGGGGGGGGTGAGACCCAGTACTTC.

Here the CDR3 reads CASTDIGSPLHF. The CDR3, as DNA: TGTGCCAGCACCGACATTGGTTCACCCCTCCACTTT. The rearrangement joins TRBV27 to TRBJ1-6, with D hard to call. V shed 7 bases and J shed 9 bases, with 10 bases lying between them. CDR3 length: 12 amino acids. CDR1 and CDR2 from the germline V gene are MNHEY and SMNVEV (reference sequence).

The V call is TRBV18, the J call TRBJ2-7; TRBD1 matches 7 bases. After removal of 3 bases from V and 2 bases from J, the junction contained 4 bases not matched to a gene. Germline V gene data show CDR1 as KGHSH and CDR2 as LQKENI. This CDR3 contains 14 residues. The CDR3 region is CASSPADRPYEQYF. The CDR3 DNA reads TGTGCCAGCTCACCCGCGGACAGGCCCTACGAGCAGTACTTC.

V usage is TRBV19 and J usage is TRBJ1-2; D is perhaps TRBD1 (5 bases). The V gene lost 10 bases and the J gene lost 4 bases, with 13 bases spanning the gap. The V gene's germline CDR1 is LNHDA and CDR2 SQIVND (reference sequence). The CDR3 sequence is 12 residues long. CDR3 DNA sequence: TGTGCCACCAAGGCAGGGATCTATGGCTACACCTTC. Translating it yields CATKAGIYGYTF.

This chain uses TRBV7-8 with TRBJ2-3, with 7 bases matching TRBD2. Germline trimming cut 5 bases from V and 11 bases from J; bases unmatched to any gene: 7. This CDR3 contains 12 residues. Looked up from germline, CDR1 is SGHVS and CDR2 is FQNEAQ. The CDR3 coding sequence is TGTGCCAGCAGCACCCCCGGGACTAAGCAGTATTTT. It translates to CASSTPGTKQYF.

The rearrangement uses TRBV5-3 and TRBJ2-5; maybe TRBD2 (6 bases). TRBV5-3 is noted as an ORF with a role that remains uncertain. V was clipped by 2 bases and J by 5 bases, with 13 bases between them. The CDR3 is 14 residues long. DNA of the CDR3: TGTGCCAGAAGCTTACTAGGGAGGAAGGAGACCCAGTACTTC. This encodes CARSLLGRKETQYF.

The chain is built from TRBV28 and TRBJ2-7; 11 positions agree with TRBD1. The CDR3 is 15 amino acids. The V gene end was trimmed by 5 bases and the J gene end by 3 bases; junction bases not matched to a gene: 6. Germline V gene lookup returns CDR1 MDHEN and CDR2 SYDVKM. CDR3 loop: CASSPGTGGSYEQYF. The CDR3 nucleotides are TGTGCCAGCAGTCCCGGGACAGGGGGTAGCTACGAGCAGTACTTC.